These 5 T cell receptor beta chains came from one sample sequenced in a study of T cells in Graves' hyperthyroidism and ophthalmopathy (dated by TCRdb to between 2018 and 2020). The library relied on multiplex PCR. Sequencing relied on an Illumina HiSeq 2000. The TCR beta CDR3 regions were amplified from the RNA transcripts. The first round of RT-PCR for the TCR CDR3 was performed with the HTBI primer set and the Qiagen OneStep RT-PCR kit. TCRdb passed the public sequencing reads through fastp at Q25 and MiXCR, retaining productive beta sequences. Rows matching on CDR3 protein sequence are summarized as one entry with the most common DNA and genes. Here the sample has more than 500,000 distinct CDR3 sequences; roughly 45% occur a single time. The ten most abundant clones make up about two fifths of the sample. The specimen sequenced was peripheral blood or thyroid tissue (not recorded which). The receptors stem from an adult woman with Graves' disease, either hyperthyroidism or ophthalmopathy (not recorded which).

The gene calls are TRBV25-1 and TRBJ2-7, with a weak D call TRBD1 (5 bases). V was shortened by 5 bases and J by 12 bases, with 20 bases between the two germline ends. The CDR3 has 13 amino acids. Germline CDR1 MGHDK, CDR2 SYGVNS. CDR3 protein: CASSPQGSIGVYF. In DNA form, the CDR3 reads TGTGCCAGCAGTCCCCAGGGCAGCATCGGCGTGTACTTC.

This clonotype was found many times. The V gene is TRBV24-1, the J gene TRBJ1-2; D is ambiguous. Between the trimmed V and J ends, which lost 3 bases and 0 bases, there was a span of 7 bases. Germline assignment: CDR1 KGHDR and CDR2 SFDVKD. This CDR3 region has 14 residues. The CDR3 DNA sequence: TGTGCCACCAGTGATCAAGGGACTAACTATGGCTACACCTTC. Its protein product is CATSDQGTNYGYTF.

In this sample, this clonotype turned up once. This sequence joins TRBV20-1 and TRBJ1-1, with 9 positions matching TRBD1. V gave up 3 bases and J gave up 3 bases; unmatched junction bases: 8. CDR1 DFQATT and CDR2 SNEGSKA come from the germline V gene (reference sequence). The CDR3 loop spans 15 amino acids. CDR3 loop: CSASSGQGRYTEAFF. CDR3 coding DNA: TGCAGTGCTAGCTCTGGACAGGGGCGATACACTGAAGCTTTCTTT.

Regarding this clonotype: Germline and junction disagree at one end, which may indicate a read error. V and J are TRBV2 and TRBJ2-7; 10 nucleotides agree with TRBD1. Germline V gene lookup returns CDR1 SNHLY and CDR2 FYNNEI. This CDR3 has 14 amino acids. The CDR3 here is CTSSEDGTGEEQYF. CDR3 bases: TGTACCAGCAGTGAAGACGGGACAGGGGAGGAGCAGTACTTC.

This chain joins TRBV7-9 and TRBJ1-1; no reliable D call. This CDR3 is 14 amino acids long. V was clipped by 1 base and J by 6 bases, with 12 bases between them. Germline V gene sequence: CDR1 SEHNR, CDR2 FQNEAQ (reference sequence). Here the CDR3 reads CASSLGTSSSEAFF. In nucleotides, the CDR3 is TGTGCCAGCAGCTTAGGGACGTCGAGCTCTGAAGCTTTCTTT.